Presented here are 21 T cell receptor beta chains from one specimen sequenced in a study of T cells in women clearing cervical HPV infection. The table came from immunoSEQ multiplex PCR; TCRdb's copy has only in-frame clones and leaves some out. Its table records about 24,000 clones. The sequenced material came from blood buffy coat. The receptors come from a woman between 18 and 70 years old with a cervical HPV16 infection that either progressed to CIN3+ or cleared (not recorded which).

In terms of frequency, this clone is medium-sized (0.01 to 0.1%). Sequencing ends 3 residues short of the CDR3 end; the germline J gene provides the rest. The chain couples TRBV18 to TRBJ2-3; TRBD2 is a possible D gene (5 bases). The CDR3 runs 15 residues. The germline gives CDR1 KGHSH, CDR2 LQKENI. Trimming left V 3 bases short and J 4 bases short, with 14 bases between. The CDR3 region is CASSPSGRGPDTQYF. Incomplete CDR3 DNA: TGTGCCAGCTCACCTTCCGGACGGGGTCCAGATACG.

On this clone: The read terminates 3 residues ahead of where the CDR3 ends, so the germline J gene completes it. V gene TRBV6-1 combines with J gene TRBJ1-2; tentatively, D is TRBD1 (5 bases). The CDR3 contains 16 residues. Germline V gene data show CDR1 as MNHNS and CDR2 as SASEGT. CDR3 in amino acids: CASSEVWTSGGDTYTF. The DNA read from the CDR3 is TGTGCCAGCAGTGAAGTCTGGACTAGCGGGGGAGATACC.

About this clone: The observed sequence ends 3 residues before the CDR3 terminus, with the missing tail filled in from the germline J gene. This chain links TRBV4-1 with TRBJ2-2; 8 bases match TRBD1. This CDR3 contains 18 residues. The junction had 11 bases not matched to a gene; V was cut back by 4 bases and J by 1 base. CDR1 and CDR2 (germline): MGHRA, YSYEKL. CDR3 DNA, as far as it was read: TGCGCCAGCAGCCGCTCTGGACGAGGGACAGGGAACACCGGGGAG. Translating it yields CASSRSGRGTGNTGE. The whole CDR3 region reads CASSRSGRGTGNTGELFF.

With regard to this clone: The read comes to an end 3 residues before the CDR3 does, leaving the germline J gene to fill in the end. The chain joins TRBV7-9 to TRBJ1-2; unclear D gene. The CDR3 has 13 amino acids. The germline V gene encodes CDR1 SEHNR and CDR2 FQNEAQ (reference sequence). The DNA read from the CDR3 is TGTGCCAGCAGCCCATGGTTTTCCTACGAC. Its protein product is CASSPWFSYD. The full CDR3 reads CASSPWFSYDYTF.

CDR3 bases read: TGTGCCAGCTCACCACCGGCAGCCTCTGGGGCCAACGTA. It translates to CASSPPAASGANV. The entire CDR3 protein is CASSPPAASGANVAFF. The chain links TRBV18 to TRBJ1-1, with a possible D match to TRBD1 (5 bases). Sequencing ends 3 residues short of the CDR3 end; the germline J gene provides the rest. This CDR3 contains 16 residues. Germline CDR1 reads KGHSH; CDR2 reads LQKENI.

A note on this clone: The missing CDR3 end, 3 residues past where the read stops, is filled in from the germline J gene. This rearrangement joins TRBV5-1 to TRBJ2-1; maybe TRBD1 (7 bases). Germline V gives CDR1 SGHRS, CDR2 YFSETQ. V lost 6 bases and J 0 bases, leaving 10 bases between the germline ends. The CDR3 spans 14 residues. The CDR3 region is CASTRDSSYNEQFF. The sequenced CDR3 bases are TGCGCCAGCACGCGGGACAGCTCCTACAATGAG.

Concerning this clone: The sequenced fragment ends 3 residues before the CDR3 boundary, so the rest is inferred from the germline J gene. The chain has TRBV7-2 and TRBJ1-5, with D possibly being TRBD1 (5 bases). The V end was cut by 2 bases, the J end by 5 bases, with 7 bases between. This CDR3 is 13 amino acids long. Looked up from germline, CDR1 is SGHTA and CDR2 is FQGNSA. The covered CDR3 bases are TGTGCCAGCAGCTTAAGAGGGGATCAGCCC. Its protein is CASSLRGDQP. The full-length CDR3 reads as CASSLRGDQPQHF.

Points on this clone: Read data end 3 residues before the CDR3 end; the end is taken from the germline J gene. This rearrangement joins TRBV19 to TRBJ2-1; 9 bases agree with TRBD1. This CDR3 contains 14 residues. Trimming removed 8 bases from V and 5 bases from J; junction bases left unmatched: 7. Germline values: CDR1 LNHDA, CDR2 SQIVND (reference sequence). CDR3 DNA (partial): TGTGCCAGTTCTTTGGGACAGGGAAACAATGAG. Translated, it gives CASSLGQGNNE. The entire CDR3 protein is CASSLGQGNNEQFF.

Of note for this clone: Coverage ceases 3 residues before the CDR3 finishes, and the germline J gene fills in the end. V gene TRBV6-2 or TRBV6-3 combines with J gene TRBJ2-3; 11 positions agree with TRBD2. The germline gives CDR1 MNHEY, CDR2 SVGEGT. This CDR3 region has 14 residues. The sequenced CDR3 bases are TGTGCCAGCAGGAAACTAGCGGGAGAAGAGACG. It encodes CASRKLAGEET. In full, the CDR3 is CASRKLAGEETQYF.

About this clone itself: The CDR3 end lies 3 residues beyond the end of the read and is filled in from the germline J gene. The chain links TRBV5-4 to TRBJ2-7; TRBD2 matches at 11 bases. There are 15 residues in the CDR3. The germline V gene encodes CDR1 SGHNT and CDR2 YYREEE (reference sequence). J gave up 2 bases and V 4 bases, and 5 bases lay outside the gene matches. CDR3 region: CASSPGLAAPYEQYF. The sequenced CDR3 bases are TGTGCCAGCAGCCCGGGACTAGCGGCCCCCTACGAG.

A note on this clone: The CDR3 extends 3 residues past the end of the read, so its final part is completed from the germline J gene. The chain couples TRBV7-6 to TRBJ1-2, with D tentatively TRBD1 (5 bases). The V end was cut by 2 bases, the J end by 0 bases, with 19 bases between. The CDR3 covers 18 residues. Per germline, CDR1 SGHVS and CDR2 FNYEAQ. The covered CDR3 bases are TGTGCCAGCAGCTTAAATGTGGGCAGGGTGGCGTCTAACTATGGC. It specifies CASSLNVGRVASNYG. The CDR3 as a whole reads CASSLNVGRVASNYGYTF.

Comments on this clone: The read terminates 3 residues before the CDR3 end, so the remaining end is supplied by the germline J gene. The chain combines TRBV5-1 with TRBJ2-3, with D unclear. This CDR3 has 14 residues. CDR1 is SGHRS and CDR2 is YFSETQ in the germline V gene. The sequenced CDR3 bases are TGCGCCAGCAGCTTGGACTCTACCCAAGAGACG. Translation: CASSLDSTQET. The CDR3 in its entirety is CASSLDSTQETQYF. Supplemented by reference TRBV5-1 and TRBJ2-3, the full variable domain reads KAGVTQTPRYLIKTRGQQVTLSCSPISGHRSVSWYQQTPGQGLQFLFEYFSETQRNKGNFPGRFSGRQFSNSRSEMNVSTLELGDSALYLCASSLDSTQETQYFGPGTRLTVL.

On this clone itself: The read gets to within 3 residues of the CDR3 end, and the germline J gene fills in the rest. This chain joins TRBV19 and TRBJ2-7, with a weak D call TRBD2 (6 bases). Per germline, CDR1 LNHDA and CDR2 SQIVND (reference sequence). V was shortened by 6 bases and J by 5 bases, with 11 bases between the two germline ends. The CDR3 is 12 amino acids. The CDR3 reads CASSRGFNEQYF. The part of the CDR3 DNA that was read is TGTGCCAGTAGCCGGGGGTTTAACGAG.

Remarks on this clone: The read terminates 3 residues ahead of where the CDR3 ends, so the germline J gene completes it. The V gene is TRBV10-2, the J gene TRBJ1-5; maybe TRBD1 (6 bases). This CDR3 contains 16 residues. With 5 bases removed from V and 2 bases from J, the gap between germline ends came to 16 bases. CDR1 and CDR2 (germline): WSHSY, SAAADI. The CDR3: CASSLRLGTRNQPQHF. The part of the CDR3 DNA that was read is TGCGCCAGCAGTCTGAGGTTAGGGACACGCAATCAGCCC.

About this clone: Sequencing ends 3 residues short of the CDR3 end; the germline J gene provides the rest. The gene calls are TRBV11-2 and TRBJ2-5; 14 bases align to TRBD2. Germline CDR1 is SGHAT and CDR2 is FQNNGV. Trimming took 5 bases from V and 4 from J; bases not matched to a gene: 3. The CDR3 covers 15 residues. The CDR3 loop reads CASSPGLAGVETQYF. The sequenced part of the CDR3 DNA is TGTGCCAGCAGCCCGGGACTAGCGGGAGTAGAGACC.

About this clone: Sequencing ends 3 residues short of the CDR3 end; the germline J gene provides the rest. This chain joins TRBV20-1 and TRBJ2-1; D perhaps matches TRBD2 (6 bases). Germline V gene sequence: CDR1 DFQATT, CDR2 SNEGSKA (reference sequence). V was trimmed by 6 bases and J by 3 bases, leaving 18 bases between them. The length of the CDR3 is 15 residues. The CDR3 is CSASKIGGVYNEQFF. Partial CDR3 DNA: TGCAGTGCCTCAAAGATAGGCGGGGTCTACAATGAG.

Of note for this clone: The read ends 3 residues shy of where the CDR3 ends; the end is completed using the germline J gene. The chain couples TRBV11-3 to TRBJ1-1; D is unresolved. Trimming took off 2 bases at V and 3 bases at J, with 7 bases between the two ends. The CDR3 has 13 amino acids. Germline loops: CDR1 SGHNT, CDR2 YENEEA. Incomplete CDR3 DNA: TGTGCCAGCAGCTTAAATTCCTACACTGAA. It translates to CASSLNSYTE. In full, the CDR3 is CASSLNSYTEAFF.

A remark on this clone: The read finishes 3 residues shy of the CDR3 end, and the germline J gene is used to complete it. The rearrangement joins TRBV29-1 to TRBJ1-1, with D hard to call. The germline V gene encodes CDR1 SQVTM and CDR2 ANQGSEA. The CDR3 consists of 13 residues. With 6 bases removed from V and 2 bases from J, the gap between germline ends came to 13 bases. Incomplete CDR3 DNA: TGCAGCGTCTCCGAGCAGGCCAACACTGAA. This codes for CSVSEQANTE. Given in full, the CDR3 is CSVSEQANTEAFF.

On this clone itself: The DNA ends 3 residues before the CDR3 does, and the rest of the CDR3 is filled in from the germline J gene. This rearrangement joins TRBV19 to TRBJ2-2, with a possible D match to TRBD1 (6 bases). The CDR3 runs to 14 residues. Trimming pared 5 bases from V and 5 bases from J, leaving 12 bases between. CDR1 and CDR2 from the germline V gene are LNHDA and SQIVND (reference sequence). The CDR3 protein is CASSSNRETGELFF. The CDR3 DNA, read in part, is TGTGCCAGTAGTTCCAACAGGGAAACCGGGGAG.

The CDR3 protein is CASSPPNSQGNDYTF. The sequenced CDR3 bases are TGTGCCAGCTCACCACCGAATAGCCAGGGCAACGAC. This rearrangement joins TRBV18 to TRBJ1-2, with a possible D match to TRBD1 (5 bases). The CDR3 is cut off 3 residues early in the read; its end comes from the germline J gene. From germline, CDR1 is KGHSH and CDR2 LQKENI. This CDR3 is built from 15 residues.

Concerning this clone: The read finishes 3 residues shy of the CDR3 end, and the germline J gene is used to complete it. This rearrangement joins TRBV5-1 to TRBJ2-3; a weak D match, TRBD1 (6 bases). Looked up from germline, CDR1 is SGHRS and CDR2 is YFSETQ. V shed 4 bases and J shed 3 bases, with 21 bases lying between them. The CDR3 is made up of 17 amino acids. CDR3 loop: CASSLGTISQGTDTQYF. The sequenced CDR3 bases are TGCGCCAGCAGCCTCGGGACAATTTCTCAGGGGACAGATACG.